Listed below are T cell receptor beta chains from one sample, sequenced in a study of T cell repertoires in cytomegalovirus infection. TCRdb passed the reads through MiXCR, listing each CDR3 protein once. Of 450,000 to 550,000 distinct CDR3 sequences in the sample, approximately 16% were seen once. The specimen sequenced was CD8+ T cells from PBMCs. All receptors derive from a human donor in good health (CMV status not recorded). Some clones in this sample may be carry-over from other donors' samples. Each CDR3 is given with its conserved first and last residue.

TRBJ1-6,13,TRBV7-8,CASSGEGRSPLHF
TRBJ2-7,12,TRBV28,CASSLGHYEQYF
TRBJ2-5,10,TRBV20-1,CSARDGTQYF
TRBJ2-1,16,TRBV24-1,CATSDPTSGMYNEQFF
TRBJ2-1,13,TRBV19,CASSRDPNNEQFF
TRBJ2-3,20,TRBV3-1,CASSQDWGAGGISASDTQYF
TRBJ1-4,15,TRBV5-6,CASSLDGSSNEKLFF
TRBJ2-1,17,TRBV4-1,CASSQVYQGGTYNEQFF
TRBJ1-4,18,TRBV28,CASSPRLQTLRGNEKLFF
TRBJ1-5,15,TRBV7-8,CARRLQESSNQPQHF
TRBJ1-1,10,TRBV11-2,CASSFYEAFF